This T cell receptor (beta chain) was documented in a study of blood T cells in healthy people across ages. The CDR3 sequence is 14 residues long. V lost 3 bases, J lost 1 base, and 10 bases lay in between. In germline, CDR1 is DFQATT, CDR2 SNEGSKA (reference sequence). The second PCR ran about 6 to 12 cycles with a sample-barcoded 5' primer and J-beta primers. Each CDR3 protein gets one entry after TCRdb re-called the 5' RACE reads with MiXCR. The sample lists about 680,000 distinct CDR3 sequences, around half seen once, with around 32% in the top ten. Sequencing input: blood. The chain uses TRBV20-1 and TRBJ2-4; weak D call: TRBD2 (6 bases). This TCR came from an older woman in good health. The CDR3 DNA reads as TGCAGTGCTAGTCCCCTAGCGGCCAAAAACATTCAGTACTTC. Its protein is CSASPLAAKNIQYF.